What follows are 8 T cell receptor beta chains derived from one specimen sequenced in a study of control samples from healthy donors and cancer patients. The protocol was immunoSEQ multiplex PCR, while the TCRdb copy is restricted to in-frame clones and leaves out a portion. The sample has 75,000 to 95,000 clones, 84% seen once. What was sequenced was PBMCs. All receptors come from a man aged 65-85 years with lung cancer.

The V call is TRBV19, the J call TRBJ2-2, with a weak D call TRBD2 (5 bases). Trimming took 3 bases from V and 4 from J, leaving 9 bases between them. The CDR3 runs to 14 residues. Per the germline V gene, CDR1 is LNHDA and CDR2 is SQIVND (reference sequence). The CDR3 loop reads CASSMYGGTGELFF. DNA for the CDR3: TGTGCCAGTAGTATGTACGGAGGCACCGGGGAGCTGTTTTTT.

V usage is TRBV25-1 and J usage is TRBJ2-3; TRBD2 matches 11 bases. The germline V gene has CDR1 MGHDK and CDR2 SYGVNS. The CDR3 has 18 residues. J gave up 3 bases and V 5 bases, and 13 bases lay outside the gene matches. The CDR3 DNA follows: TGTGCCAGCAGTAAGGGGGCCCTAGCGGGGGGAGGGACAGATACGCAGTATTTT. Its protein is CASSKGALAGGGTDTQYF.

V usage is TRBV3-1 (or the pseudogene TRBV3-2) and J usage is TRBJ2-2, with unresolved D. Germline V gene data show CDR1 as LGHDT and CDR2 as YNNKEL (reference sequence). V was trimmed by 1 base and J by 5 bases, leaving 8 bases between them. The CDR3 length is 14 residues. CDR3 protein: CASSQVWLTGELFF. For the CDR3, the DNA is TGTGCCAGCAGCCAAGTATGGCTGACCGGGGAGCTGTTTTTT.

The chain links TRBV2 to TRBJ2-1, with 13 bases matching TRBD2. Germline V gene data show CDR1 as SNHLY and CDR2 as FYNNEI. This CDR3 is 15 amino acids long. The J segment lost 7 bases and the V segment lost 7 bases, leaving 7 bases of the junction unmatched. In DNA form, the CDR3 reads TGTGCCAGCAACCCAGAACTAGCGGGGGGGAATGAGCAGTTCTTC. It is translated as CASNPELAGGNEQFF.

This clone occurred many times. V usage is TRBV19 and J usage is TRBJ2-3; possible D gene TRBD1, 6 bases. CDR3 length: 14 amino acids. Trimming took 7 bases from V and 6 from J, leaving 17 bases between them. The V gene's germline CDR1 is LNHDA and CDR2 SQIVND (reference sequence). CDR3 loop: CASKPQGATDTQYF. The CDR3, as DNA: TGTGCCAGTAAGCCACAGGGTGCAACCGATACGCAGTATTTT.

This chain uses TRBV15 with TRBJ2-1; the D gene is possibly TRBD1 (6 bases). The CDR3 runs to 17 residues. The V and J ends lost 8 bases and 4 bases respectively, with 24 bases between them. CDR1 is LNHNV and CDR2 is YYDKDF in the germline V gene (reference sequence). The CDR3 nucleotides read TGTGCCACCCCTAGAACCCGGGACACCAAGAATTACAATGAGCAGTTCTTC. It specifies CATPRTRDTKNYNEQFF.

This sequence joins TRBV6-2 or TRBV6-3 and TRBJ1-5; TRBD1 matches 12 bases. There are 16 residues in the CDR3. Germline CDR1 MNHEY, CDR2 SVGEGT. Unmatched junction bases numbered 10, after V lost 6 bases and J lost 7 bases. The CDR3 coding sequence is TGTGCCAGCAGGCCTTCCGGGACAGGGGGCGGCCAGCCCCAGCATTTT. Encoded protein: CASRPSGTGGGQPQHF.

The rearrangement joins TRBV27 to TRBJ2-7, with 7 bases fitting TRBD1. The V gene end was trimmed by 6 bases and the J gene end by 6 bases; junction bases not matched to a gene: 14. The CDR3 extends over 15 amino acids. Germline CDR1 and CDR2: MNHEY and SMNVEV (reference sequence). CDR3 amino acids: CASRSPEGAPGEQYF. CDR3 nucleotides: TGTGCCAGCAGGTCCCCAGAGGGGGCCCCGGGCGAGCAGTACTTC.